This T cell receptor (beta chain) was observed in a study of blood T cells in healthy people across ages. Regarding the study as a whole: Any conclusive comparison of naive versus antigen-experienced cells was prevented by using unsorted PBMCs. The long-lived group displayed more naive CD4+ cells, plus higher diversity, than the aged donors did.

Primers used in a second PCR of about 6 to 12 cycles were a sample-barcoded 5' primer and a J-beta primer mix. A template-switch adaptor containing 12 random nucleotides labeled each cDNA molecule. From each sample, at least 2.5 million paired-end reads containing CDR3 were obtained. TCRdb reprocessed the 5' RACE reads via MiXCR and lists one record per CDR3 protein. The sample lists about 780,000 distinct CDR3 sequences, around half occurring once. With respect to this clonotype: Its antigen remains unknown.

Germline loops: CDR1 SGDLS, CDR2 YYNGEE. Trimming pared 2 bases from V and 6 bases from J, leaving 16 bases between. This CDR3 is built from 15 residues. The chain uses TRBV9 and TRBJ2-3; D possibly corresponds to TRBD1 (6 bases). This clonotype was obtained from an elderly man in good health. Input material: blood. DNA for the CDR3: TGTGCCAGCAGCGTTACAGGGCGACCCCAGGATACGCAGTATTTT. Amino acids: CASSVTGRPQDTQYF.